The clone carrying this TCR beta chain was observed many times. Antigen specificity is unknown. This entry comes from a study of early T cells in non-severe SARS-CoV-2 infection. Study-wide results and limits: Using VDJdb, the matching emphasized anti-spike CD8 responses while missing private and CD4 specificities.

CDR1 and CDR2 (germline): SGHAT, FQNNGV. CDR3 length equals 16 residues. V dropped 3 bases and J dropped 6; count of bases not matched to a gene: 11. Molecules of cDNA were individually given unique molecular identifiers that were attached to them. TCRdb re-called the 5' RACE reads through MiXCR, storing one row per CDR3 protein. Of roughly 81,000 distinct CDR3 sequences listed, 5.5% to 7.5% are singletons. J is TRBJ1-2 and V is TRBV11-2; the match to TRBD1 covers 9 bases. Sequences were obtained from whole blood. This sequence was found in an adult who was a healthcare worker with PCR-confirmed SARS-CoV-2 infection or an uninfected control (not recorded which). The CDR3 loop reads CASSLAGQGRSNGYTF. The CDR3 region has the DNA TGTGCCAGCAGCTTGGCCGGACAGGGGAGGAGTAATGGCTACACCTTC.